The 29 T cell receptor beta chains below all came from one sample that was sequenced in a study of shared clonotypes between healthy human individuals. Sequenced by immunoSEQ multiplex PCR; TCRdb stores in-frame clones only, minus some. The sample has more than 2,000,000 clones, around 94% seen once; the top ten hold around 0.15%. Sequenced: naive CD4+ T cells sorted from blood. Subset here: CD45RA+ positively selected. These receptors all stem from a young man in good health.

V and J are TRBV2 and TRBJ2-7, with a possible D match to TRBD2 (6 bases). V was shortened by 4 bases and J by 7 bases, with 14 bases between the two germline ends. From germline, CDR1 is SNHLY and CDR2 FYNNEI. The CDR3 runs to 13 residues. The CDR3 region is CASSGLGGAEQYF. The CDR3 DNA sequence: TGTGCCAGCAGTGGTCTGGGGGGAGCGGAGCAGTACTTC.

This clone was detected a few times. J is TRBJ1-1 and V is TRBV7-9; D not resolved. There are 15 residues in the CDR3. Germline values: CDR1 SEHNR, CDR2 FQNEAQ (reference sequence). Trimming took off 4 bases at V and 0 bases at J, with 12 bases between the two ends. CDR3 nucleotide sequence: TGTGCCAGCAGCTCCCCTCGACCGATGAACACTGAAGCTTTCTTT. It translates to CASSSPRPMNTEAFF. Filled out from reference TRBV7-9 and TRBJ1-1, the complete variable domain reads DTGVSQNPRHKITKRGQNVTFRCDPISEHNRLYWYRQTLGQGPEFLTYFQNEAQLEKSRLLSDRFSAERPKGSFSTLEIQRTEQGDSAMYLCASSSPRPMNTEAFFGQGTRLTVV.

The gene calls are TRBV30 and TRBJ2-1, with 13 nucleotides matching TRBD2. In germline, CDR1 is GTSNPN, CDR2 SVGIG (reference sequence). The J segment lost 10 bases and the V segment lost 4 bases, leaving 10 bases of the junction unmatched. CDR3 length: 15 residues. CDR3 loop: CAWKGTSGGAGEQFF. As DNA, the CDR3 is TGTGCCTGGAAGGGAACTAGCGGGGGGGCCGGGGAGCAGTTCTTC.

Details on this clone: The junction and the germline gene differ at one end; a read error may be behind it. The chain couples TRBV7-3 to TRBJ2-6, with TRBD1 matching 7 bases. The CDR3 covers 14 residues. Germline assignment: CDR1 SGHTA and CDR2 FQGTGA. CDR3 amino acids: CASSLVAGGNVLTF. DNA of the CDR3: TGTGCCAGCAGCTTAGTGGCAGGGGGCAACGTCCTGACTTTC.

Notes on this clone: Other DNA sequences within the sample encode an identical CDR3. The V call is TRBV6-6, the J call TRBJ2-3; D ambiguous. The CDR3 consists of 12 residues. The V end lost 3 bases, the J end lost 4 bases, and 5 bases lay between the germline ends. Germline V CDR1 and CDR2: MNHNY, SVGAGI (reference sequence). CDR3 amino acids: CASSYPADTQYF. CDR3 sequence (DNA): TGTGCCAGCAGTTATCCGGCAGATACGCAGTATTTT.

As regards this clone: The sample carries other DNA sequences with the same CDR3. The genes are TRBV7-9 and TRBJ1-5; the D is unclear. V was pared by 2 bases and J by 7 bases, with 6 bases between. From germline, CDR1 is SEHNR and CDR2 FQNEAQ (reference sequence). The CDR3 sequence is 12 residues long. CDR3 amino acids: CASSLQGQPQHF. DNA for the CDR3: TGTGCCAGCAGCTTACAAGGACAGCCCCAGCATTTT.

Concerning this clone itself: Within the sample, other DNA sequences also encode this same CDR3. The chain has TRBV29-1 and TRBJ1-1; D is unresolved. V gave up 6 bases and J gave up 4 bases, with 9 bases separating them. Per the germline V gene, CDR1 is SQVTM and CDR2 is ANQGSEA. This CDR3 has 11 residues. The CDR3 nucleotides are TGCAGCGTGGCGGGCAGCACTGAAGCTTTCTTT. It is translated as CSVAGSTEAFF.

The chain is built from TRBV15 and TRBJ2-5; 7 nucleotides agree with TRBD2. Germline trimming cut 0 bases from V and 5 bases from J; bases unmatched to any gene: 9. This CDR3 contains 16 residues. Germline V gene data show CDR1 as LNHNV and CDR2 as YYDKDF (reference sequence). The CDR3 nucleotides read TGTGCCACCAGCAGAGATACGCCGCGGGGGAGGGAGACCCAGTACTTC. This codes for CATSRDTPRGRETQYF.

This chain connects TRBV7-2 to TRBJ1-1; TRBD1 is a possible D gene (6 bases). The CDR3 contains 14 residues. Germline V CDR1 and CDR2: SGHTA, FQGNSA. Trimming cost V 5 bases and J 1 base, with 11 bases left between them. The CDR3 loop reads CASSRDKPNTEAFF. CDR3 sequence (DNA): TGTGCCAGCAGCAGGGACAAGCCGAACACTGAAGCTTTCTTT.

Only one count was recorded for this clone. This chain connects TRBV6-6 to TRBJ1-6, with 7 bases aligning to TRBD1. From germline, CDR1 is MNHNY and CDR2 SVGAGI (reference sequence). The CDR3 loop spans 15 amino acids. The V and J ends lost 6 bases and 0 bases, in that order; junction bases with no gene match: 2. CDR3: CASRGQSSYNSPLHF. The CDR3 DNA reads TGTGCCAGCAGGGGACAGAGCTCCTATAATTCACCCCTCCACTTT.

The chain carries TRBV5-8 and TRBJ2-2; no clear D. V was pared by 0 bases and J by 2 bases, with 5 bases between. CDR1 is SGHTS, CDR2 YDEGEE, per germline. CDR3 length equals 14 residues. CDR3 sequence (DNA): TGTGCCAGCAGCTTGGACGGAAACACCGGGGAGCTGTTTTTT. Amino acids: CASSLDGNTGELFF.

The rearrangement joins TRBV5-1 to TRBJ2-5; 12 positions match TRBD2. This CDR3 is 14 amino acids long. CDR1 is SGHRS and CDR2 is YFSETQ in the germline V gene. J was trimmed by 5 bases and V by 3 bases; bases with no gene match: 2. In DNA form, the CDR3 reads TGCGCCAGCAGCTGGACTAGCGGGGAGGAGACCCAGTACTTC. Its translation: CASSWTSGEETQYF.

This clone has only a few counts. V is TRBV29-1 and J is TRBJ1-1; TRBD1 aligns across 8 bases. The J segment lost 11 bases and the V segment lost 4 bases, leaving 12 bases of the junction unmatched. Germline loops: CDR1 SQVTM, CDR2 ANQGSEA. The CDR3 spans 13 residues. CDR3 region: CSVADRGGLWAFF. CDR3 coding DNA: TGCAGCGTTGCCGACAGGGGAGGATTGTGGGCTTTCTTT.

The table lists this clone with a few counts. The gene calls are TRBV7-9 and TRBJ1-4, with D hard to call. The CDR3 spans 14 residues. Germline CDR1 is SEHNR and CDR2 is FQNEAQ (reference sequence). Between the trimmed V and J ends, which lost 2 bases and 8 bases, there was a span of 12 bases. The chain's CDR3 is CASSLYAGGEKLFF. The DNA of the CDR3 is TGTGCCAGCAGCTTATATGCCGGAGGGGAAAAACTGTTTTTT. Using reference TRBV7-9 and TRBJ1-4 for the parts outside the CDR3, the full variable domain is DTGVSQNPRHKITKRGQNVTFRCDPISEHNRLYWYRQTLGQGPEFLTYFQNEAQLEKSRLLSDRFSAERPKGSFSTLEIQRTEQGDSAMYLCASSLYAGGEKLFFGSGTQLSVL.

This chain joins TRBV5-1 and TRBJ2-1; possibly TRBD2 for D (6 bases). CDR3 length: 15 amino acids. Trimming shortened V by 6 bases and J by 1 base, and 14 bases separated the two germline ends. CDR1 is SGHRS and CDR2 is YFSETQ in the germline V gene. CDR3 region: CASTVLAGSYNEQFF. The CDR3 DNA follows: TGCGCCAGCACCGTACTAGCCGGGTCCTACAATGAGCAGTTCTTC.

The rearrangement uses TRBV2 and TRBJ2-1; D gene uncertain. From germline, CDR1 is SNHLY and CDR2 FYNNEI. The germline V and J ends were trimmed by 10 bases and 9 bases, with 16 bases remaining between them. The CDR3 length is 12 residues. In nucleotides, the CDR3 is TGTGCCACCATGATGAAGTTGAGTGAGCAGTTCTTC. This codes for CATMMKLSEQFF.

This clone was found a few times. The chain combines TRBV18 with TRBJ1-5; weak D call: TRBD1 (6 bases). With 6 bases removed from V and 9 bases from J, the gap between germline ends came to 21 bases. CDR3 length equals 15 residues. CDR1 and CDR2 from the germline V gene are KGHSH and LQKENI. This CDR3 reads CASSRETGPGLPQHF. The CDR3 nucleotides are TGTGCCAGCTCGCGAGAAACAGGGCCCGGGTTGCCCCAGCATTTT.

V and J are TRBV18 and TRBJ2-7; the D is unclear. Germline CDR1 reads KGHSH; CDR2 reads LQKENI. The V gene lost 0 bases and the J gene lost 5 bases, with 14 bases spanning the gap. The CDR3 covers 15 residues. The CDR3 DNA sequence: TGTGCCAGCTCACCACCGACCGTCCCCCCTCACGAGCAGTACTTC. It specifies CASSPPTVPPHEQYF.

The V call is TRBV4-3, the J call TRBJ2-3; D gene unclear. Between the trimmed V and J ends, which lost 2 bases and 0 bases, there was a span of 9 bases. There are 15 residues in the CDR3. From germline, CDR1 is LGHNA and CDR2 YSLEER. The CDR3 spells CASSQYPTSTDTQYF. CDR3 nucleotide sequence: TGCGCCAGCAGCCAATATCCCACTAGCACAGATACGCAGTATTTT.

The rearrangement links TRBV5-1 to TRBJ2-1; D is possibly TRBD1 (6 bases). Trimming left V 0 bases short and J 6 bases short, with 13 bases between. CDR1 and CDR2 (germline): SGHRS, YFSETQ. The CDR3 spans 15 residues. The CDR3 here is CASSLVQGTGNEQFF. Here the CDR3 DNA reads TGCGCCAGCAGCTTGGTACAGGGTACCGGCAATGAGCAGTTCTTC.

V usage is TRBV7-9 and J usage is TRBJ2-5; D is unclear. This CDR3 spans 15 amino acids. Germline values: CDR1 SEHNR, CDR2 FQNEAQ (reference sequence). The V gene lost 0 bases and the J gene lost 1 base, with 9 bases spanning the gap. The CDR3 sequence is CASSLAPTPQETQYF. The CDR3 DNA is TGTGCCAGCAGCTTAGCACCGACCCCCCAAGAGACCCAGTACTTC.

This clone has just one count. The rearrangement joins TRBV6-5 to TRBJ1-2; D is undetermined. This CDR3 spans 12 amino acids. V was cut by 8 bases and J by 7 bases, with 14 bases left in between. Germline V gene data show CDR1 as MNHEY and CDR2 as SVGAGI. This CDR3 is CASSSGFGGYTF. CDR3 DNA: TGTGCCAGCTCCTCGGGGTTCGGTGGCTACACCTTC.

This chain uses TRBV19 with TRBJ2-7, with 8 bases fitting TRBD2. Germline CDR1 LNHDA, CDR2 SQIVND (reference sequence). CDR3 length: 15 amino acids. V was clipped by 4 bases and J by 2 bases; unmatched bases: 7. This CDR3 is CASSTTLAETYEQYF. Here the CDR3 DNA reads TGTGCCAGTAGTACCACACTAGCGGAGACCTACGAGCAGTACTTC.

In its sample, this clone was seen once. The V gene is TRBV6-1, the J gene TRBJ1-1; the D gene is possibly TRBD1 (5 bases). V was trimmed by 11 bases and J by 4 bases, leaving 20 bases between them. The CDR3 sequence is 14 residues long. From germline, CDR1 is MNHNS and CDR2 SASEGT. CDR3 nucleotides: TGTGCCGCAACACCAGGGAGAGGTAGCACTGAAGCTTTCTTT. It translates to CAATPGRGSTEAFF.

The chain employs TRBV7-8 and TRBJ2-4, with 11 bases lining up with TRBD2. V was pared by 2 bases and J by 3 bases, with 3 bases of the junction left unmatched. CDR1 is SGHVS and CDR2 is FQNEAQ in the germline V gene. The CDR3 is 16 amino acids. CDR3 sequence reads: CASSLMTSGDKNIQYF. The DNA for the CDR3 is TGTGCCAGCAGCTTAATGACTAGCGGGGACAAAAACATTCAGTACTTC.

The rearrangement uses TRBV18 and TRBJ1-5, with no clear D. Trimming removed 3 bases from V and 6 bases from J, with 9 bases in between. This CDR3 comprises 13 residues. The germline V gene has CDR1 KGHSH and CDR2 LQKENI. CDR3 sequence: CASSPLRSQPQHF. The CDR3 nucleotides are TGTGCCAGCTCACCCCTCCGGAGTCAGCCCCAGCATTTT. The full variable domain, completed using reference TRBV18 and TRBJ1-5, is NAGVMQNPRHLVRRRGQEARLRCSPMKGHSHVYWYRQLPEEGLKFMVYLQKENIIDESGMPKERFSAEFPKEGPSILRIQQVVRGDSAAYFCASSPLRSQPQHFGDGTRLSIL.

With regard to this clone: This same CDR3 is encoded by further DNA sequences in the sample. The chain combines TRBV6-5 with TRBJ1-1; unclear D gene. Germline V gene sequence: CDR1 MNHEY, CDR2 SVGAGI. Trimming stripped 6 bases from V and 3 bases from J, with 8 bases between. This CDR3 is built from 12 residues. The CDR3 region is CASRRGDTEAFF. In DNA, the CDR3 is TGTGCCAGCAGGCGGGGTGACACTGAAGCTTTCTTT.

The chain links TRBV4-1 to TRBJ2-1, with D perhaps TRBD2 (7 bases). V was shortened by 1 base and J by 0 bases, with 13 bases between the two germline ends. The germline CDR1 and CDR2 sequences are MGHRA and YSYEKL. The length of the CDR3 is 17 residues. The CDR3 nucleotides are TGCGCCAGCAGCCAAGGGAGGGGGGGGAGCTCCTACAATGAGCAGTTCTTC. This encodes CASSQGRGGSSYNEQFF.

The chain couples TRBV7-9 to TRBJ2-3; the D gene is possibly TRBD1 (6 bases). Germline V lookup: CDR1 SEHNR, CDR2 FQNEAQ (reference sequence). V lost 1 base and J lost 2, with 7 bases in between. This CDR3 contains 14 residues. CDR3 DNA: TGTGCCAGCAGCTTAGGGACAGACACAGATACGCAGTATTTT. Its protein is CASSLGTDTDTQYF.